This T cell receptor (beta chain) was identified in a study of T cells of healthy individuals. This clonotype was seen at least ten times. Germline V gene data show CDR1 as KGHSH and CDR2 as LQKENI. V gave up 4 bases and J gave up 10 bases, with 17 bases separating them. CDR3 size: 14 residues. TCRdb recomputed calls from the 5' RACE reads with MiXCR, one row per CDR3 protein. The table has around 100,000 distinct CDR3 sequences, roughly a sixth seen once; the top ten hold about 6.2%. The sequence derives from a human donor in good health. This chain joins TRBV18 and TRBJ2-1; TRBD1 is a possible D gene (7 bases). The CDR3: CASSLESQGREQFF. In DNA form, the CDR3 reads TGTGCCAGCTCACTAGAATCACAGGGGAGGGAGCAGTTCTTC. Drawing the rest from reference TRBV18 and TRBJ2-1, the complete variable domain is NAGVMQNPRHLVRRRGQEARLRCSPMKGHSHVYWYRQLPEEGLKFMVYLQKENIIDESGMPKERFSAEFPKEGPSILRIQQVVRGDSAAYFCASSLESQGREQFFGPGTRLTVL.